This T cell receptor beta chain was sequenced for a study of blood T cell repertoires in COVID-19. On the study more broadly: Samples of COVID-19 (acute and convalescent) were obtained from the United States, Italy and Spain. PBMCs, B-cell-depleted T cells, or T cells were the source of the cDNA or gDNA that made up the material.

The recovered donors of Cohort 3 showed two negative PCRs, clearance, or symptom resolution. In the authors' workflow: Researchers report that nucleated cell counts were estimated from reference gene primer amplification. The data were produced by immunoSEQ multiplex PCR, yet TCRdb's version contains in-frame clones alone and is incomplete. V, J and clone size are those of that table, while D and trimming were read from the DNA. This repertoire shows approximately 300,000 clones, around 90% found once; its top ten account for 4.5% to 6.5%. This CDR3 comprises 12 residues. V was cut by 8 bases and J by 0 bases, with 7 bases left in between. Germline V gene sequence: CDR1 MDHEN, CDR2 SYDVKM.

The gene calls are TRBV28 and TRBJ1-2, with D uncertain. The sequenced material came from PBMCs or T cells enriched from blood (not recorded which). The clonotype originates from a man between 60 and 70 years old who had recovered from COVID-19. The CDR3 bases are TGTGCCAGCGAGCGGTCTAACTATGGCTACACCTTC. Encoded protein: CASERSNYGYTF.